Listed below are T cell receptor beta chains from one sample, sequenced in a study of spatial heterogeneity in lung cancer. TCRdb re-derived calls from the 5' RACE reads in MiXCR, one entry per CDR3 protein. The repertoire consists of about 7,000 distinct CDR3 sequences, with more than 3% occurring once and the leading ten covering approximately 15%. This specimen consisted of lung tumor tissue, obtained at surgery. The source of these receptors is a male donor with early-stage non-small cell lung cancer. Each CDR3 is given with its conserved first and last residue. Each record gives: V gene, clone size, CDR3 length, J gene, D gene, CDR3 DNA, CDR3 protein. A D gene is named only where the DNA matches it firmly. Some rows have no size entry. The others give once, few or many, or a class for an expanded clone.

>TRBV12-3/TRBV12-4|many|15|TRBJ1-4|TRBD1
TGTGCCAGCAGGCGAACCGGGACAGCGAATGAAAAACTGTTTTTT
CASRRTGTANEKLFF
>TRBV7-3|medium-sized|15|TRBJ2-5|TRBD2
TGTGCCAGCAGTTTTAGCGGGGGGATAGTAGAGACCCAGTACTTC
CASSFSGGIVETQYF
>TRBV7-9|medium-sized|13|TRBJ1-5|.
TGTGCCAGCACCTTGGGGGGTGATCAGCCCCAGCATTTT
CASTLGGDQPQHF
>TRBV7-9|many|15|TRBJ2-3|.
TGTGCCAGCAGCGCCGGTGGGACCAGCGGGTATACGCAGTATTTT
CASSAGGTSGYTQYF
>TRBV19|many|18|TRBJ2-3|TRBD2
TGTGCCAGTAGCTTCGGGACTAGCGGGGGCGTCCATTGGGATACGCAGTATTTT
CASSFGTSGGVHWDTQYF
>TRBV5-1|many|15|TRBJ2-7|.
TGCGCCAGCAGCCCTTCGGCCGGAGGCTCCTACGAGCAGTACTTC
CASSPSAGGSYEQYF
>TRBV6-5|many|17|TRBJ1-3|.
TGTGCCAGCAGTTACACGCGGCCGGGAGGGCTTGGAAACACCATATATTTT
CASSYTRPGGLGNTIYF
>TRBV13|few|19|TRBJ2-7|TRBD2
TGTGCCAGCAGCTTAGGAACCGGGACTAGCGGGAAATTCTCCTACGAGCAGTACTTC
CASSLGTGTSGKFSYEQYF
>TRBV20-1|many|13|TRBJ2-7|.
TGCAGTGCTACCAGACATGGGCTCGACGAGCAGTACTTC
CSATRHGLDEQYF
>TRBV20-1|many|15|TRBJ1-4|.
TGCAGTGCTAGAGATCGGACGGGGACTAATGAAAAACTGTTTTTT
CSARDRTGTNEKLFF
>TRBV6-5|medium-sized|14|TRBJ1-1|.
TGTGCCAGCAGAACGGACACCTGGGGGTTTGAAGCTTTCTTT
CASRTDTWGFEAFF
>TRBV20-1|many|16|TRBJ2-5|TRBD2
TGCAGTGCTACCGGGACTAGCGGGGGCATGCGGGAGACCCAGTACTTC
CSATGTSGGMRETQYF
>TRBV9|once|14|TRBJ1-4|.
TGTGAAAGAAGAGGAGATGAAAATAATGAAAAAATGTTTTTT
CERRGDENNEKMFF
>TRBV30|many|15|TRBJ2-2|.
TGTGCCTGGAGTGTGACGGCAGTTCCCACCGGGGAGCTGTTTTTT
CAWSVTAVPTGELFF
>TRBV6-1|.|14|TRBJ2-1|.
TGTGCCAGCAGTGAAGTTCTAAGGAGCGATGAGCAGTTCTTC
CASSEVLRSDEQFF
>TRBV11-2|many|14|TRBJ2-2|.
TGTGCCAGCAGCTTAGTGAGCAGTGGCGGGGAGCTGTTTTTT
CASSLVSSGGELFF
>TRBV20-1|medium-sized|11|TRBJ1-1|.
TGCAGTGCTCCTCTGAACACTGAAGCTTTCTTT
CSAPLNTEAFF